The clone carrying this TCR beta chain was observed a handful of times. The antigen is not known. V lost 7 bases and J lost 2; bases outside the gene matches: 7. CDR1 and CDR2 (germline): MNHGY, SVAAGI. This CDR3 is built from 14 residues. These data are taken from a study of blood T cells in healthy people across ages. Notes on the study in general: Not knowing donor CMV status may have confounded expanded clonotype changes.

The use of a sample-barcoded 5' primer and a J-beta primer mix characterized a second PCR of about 6 to 12 cycles. MiXCR was run by TCRdb on the 5' RACE reads, yielding one entry per CDR3 protein. Of 750,000 or so distinct CDR3 sequences in the sample, approximately 25% were seen once. The data also belong to a second study, concerning T cells of mothers and their children. As that report states: Samples came from a few healthy Caucasian mothers and their six children.

The sequence came from a boy between 5 and 17 years old in good health. Sequencing was performed on blood. This chain joins TRBV6-9 and TRBJ2-5; TRBD1 aligns across 7 bases. The CDR3 bases are TGTGCCAGCACCCCGGAGACAGGGCAAGAGACCCAGTACTTC. Its protein product is CASTPETGQETQYF.